These T cell receptor beta chains were read from a single sample in a study of T cell repertoires in cytomegalovirus infection. TCRdb re-derived calls from the reads in MiXCR, one entry per CDR3 protein. Of roughly 730,000 distinct CDR3 sequences in the sample, 30% to 40% were seen once. Antigens of these TCRs are unknown. The sample was cultured PBMCs, taken from culture after CMV antigen stimulation. The receptors were gathered from a human donor in good health (CMV status not recorded). Some clones in this sample may be carry-over from other donors' samples. Both conserved end residues are part of each CDR3. A D gene is named only where the DNA matches it firmly. Clone size is shown for a subset of rows, as once, few, many or a class of expanded clone.

clone_size d_call j_call v_call cdr3_length cdr3_nt cdr3_aa
- - TRBJ1-5 TRBV6-8 13 TGTGCCAGCAGTTACTCTGGGGATCAGCCCCAGCATTTT CASSYSGDQPQHF
many TRBD2 TRBJ2-1 TRBV7-6 18 TGTGCCAGCAGCTTAGCTATAGTCCCGGGACTAGCCTACAATGAGCAGTTCTTC CASSLAIVPGLAYNEQFF
few TRBD1 TRBJ1-3 TRBV11-2 15 TGTGCCAGCAGCCCTACAGGGGGGCTGGGAAACACCATATATTTT CASSPTGGLGNTIYF
few TRBD2 TRBJ2-3 TRBV20-1 15 TGCAGTGCTAGGTGGGCGGGGGGCAGCACAGATACGCAGTATTTT CSARWAGGSTDTQYF
- - TRBJ1-2 TRBV12-3/TRBV12-4 13 TGTGCCAGCAGTTTAGTCCCCGCCTATGGCTACACCTTC CASSLVPAYGYTF
- - TRBJ1-2 TRBV12-3/TRBV12-4 12 TGTGCCAGCAGTGGGACCTACTATGGCTACACCTTC CASSGTYYGYTF
few - TRBJ1-1 TRBV7-8 12 TGTGCCAGCAGCGTGGGGAACACTGAAGCTTTCTTT CASSVGNTEAFF
- - TRBJ2-7 TRBV10-3 13 TGTGCCATCATGGTTCCGGAATCCTACGAGCAGTACTTC CAIMVPESYEQYF
once - TRBJ2-2 TRBV4-1 14 TGCGCCAGCAGCCAGGAGAGACAAAGCGGGGAGCTGTTTTTT CASSQERQSGELFF
- - TRBJ1-3 TRBV6-5 14 TGTGCCAGCAGCCCTACCCCCTCTGGAAACACCATATATTTT CASSPTPSGNTIYF
- - TRBJ1-1 TRBV19 14 TGTGCCAGTAGTATATCAGGGGTGGCCACTGAAGCTTTCTTT CASSISGVATEAFF
- - TRBJ1-2 TRBV7-9 14 TGTGCCAGCAGCGCCCCGGGGACCTCCAATGGCTACACCTTC CASSAPGTSNGYTF
few TRBD1 TRBJ2-5 TRBV19 14 TGTGCCAGTAGTATCGGACAGGGGATCGAGACCCAGTACTTC CASSIGQGIETQYF
many - TRBJ2-5 TRBV7-2 13 TGTGCCAGCAGCTTATTCAGGGAAGAGACCCAGTACTTC CASSLFREETQYF
- - TRBJ1-5 TRBV11-2 16 TGTGCCAGCAGCTTAGACGGGGGGGGGTACTTGCAGCCCCAGCATTTT CASSLDGGGYLQPQHF
- - TRBJ2-3 TRBV4-2 14 TGTGCCAGCAGCCAAGTCCGCGGCACAGATACGCAGTATTTT CASSQVRGTDTQYF
many - TRBJ1-3 TRBV7-2 15 TGTGCCAGCACGGTCAGGGTTTTGTCTGGAAACACCATATATTTT CASTVRVLSGNTIYF
- - TRBJ1-5 TRBV18 16 TGTGCCAGCTCACAATCCGGGACCCGGAGCAATCAGCCCCAGCATTTT CASSQSGTRSNQPQHF
- - TRBJ1-2 TRBV28 14 TGTGCCAGCAGCCCCCCACAGGGAGTATATGGCTACACCTTC CASSPPQGVYGYTF
- TRBD2 TRBJ2-1 TRBV19 14 TGTGCCAGTAGTCCTTTTGCGGGAGGGCATGAGCAGTTCTTC CASSPFAGGHEQFF
many TRBD1 TRBJ1-1 TRBV7-2 13 TGTGCCAGCAGCCTTGGGACAGGCGCTGAAGCTTTCTTT CASSLGTGAEAFF
- - TRBJ2-1 TRBV5-4 13 TGTGCCAGCAGCTTACCGGACCGCAATGAGCAGTTCTTC CASSLPDRNEQFF
- - TRBJ2-5 TRBV7-9 14 TGTGCCAGCAGCTTAGAAGAGTACCAAGAGACCCAGTACTTC CASSLEEYQETQYF
once - TRBJ1-5 TRBV6-2/TRBV6-3 13 TGTGCCAGCTCGGAACTCACCTGGCAGCCCCAGCATTTT CASSELTWQPQHF
- TRBD1 TRBJ2-2 TRBV7-9 18 TGTGCCAGCAGCGCACGCCGGACAGGGGGGATCGGCACCGGGGAGCTGTTTTTT CASSARRTGGIGTGELFF
few - TRBJ2-1 TRBV7-6 17 TGTGCCAGCAGGTCCCGTAGGGACTTCCCGAAGGACAATGAGCAGTTCTTC CASRSRRDFPKDNEQFF
many - TRBJ2-1 TRBV7-2 16 TGTGCCAGCACCCCCCAATCTACCGCGAGGGGCAATGAGCAGTTCTTC CASTPQSTARGNEQFF
- TRBD1 TRBJ2-5 TRBV7-7 14 TGTGCCAGCAGCCGGGACAGGGGAGAAGAGACCCAGTACTTC CASSRDRGEETQYF
- - TRBJ1-5 TRBV18 13 TGTGCCAGCTCACCCCCGGGAGGTGAGCCCCAGCATTTT CASSPPGGEPQHF
many - TRBJ1-5 TRBV7-8 14 TGTGCCAGCAGCTTAGCCACGGCTAATCAGCCCCAGCATTTT CASSLATANQPQHF
- - TRBJ2-7 TRBV12-3/TRBV12-4 12 TGTGCCAGCACCCTCGAGGGATACGAGCAGTACTTC CASTLEGYEQYF
- - TRBJ2-7 TRBV30 13 TGTGCCTGGTCAAAACAGGGCCCCTACGAGCAGTACTTC CAWSKQGPYEQYF
few TRBD2 TRBJ2-3 TRBV20-1 18 TGCAGTGCTAGAGTTCGGCTAGCGGGAGTGTTATCGACAGATACGCAGTATTTT CSARVRLAGVLSTDTQYF
few - TRBJ1-2 TRBV4-1 16 TGCGCCAGCAGCGCCGACCGGGGGGGCACTAACTATGGCTACACCTTC CASSADRGGTNYGYTF
- - TRBJ2-4 TRBV29-1 13 TGCAGCGTCCGGCGGGCAGCCAAAAACATTCAGTACTTC CSVRRAAKNIQYF
few - TRBJ2-7 TRBV28 15 TGTGCCAGCAGCTCTATCCGGGCGAAGCGCTACGAGCAGTACTTC CASSSIRAKRYEQYF
- - TRBJ1-1 TRBV12-3/TRBV12-4 13 TGTGCCAGCAACCTACAGGGGAACACTGAAGCTTTCTTT CASNLQGNTEAFF
- - TRBJ2-1 TRBV5-6 14 TGTGCCAGCACCTTACCCGGCAGGGCCAATGAGCAGTTCTTC CASTLPGRANEQFF
- - TRBJ2-2 TRBV11-3 15 TGTGCCAGTACCTATGCCCCCGCCAATTGTGAGGAGCTGTTTTTT CASTYAPANCEELFF
few TRBD2 TRBJ2-2 TRBV19 13 TGTGCCAGTAGTGAACTAGTAGCGGGAGAGCTGTTTTTT CASSELVAGELFF
many TRBD1 TRBJ2-7 TRBV7-2 15 TGTGCCAGCAGCTTAAGCCCGGACAGGGCCTACGAGCAGTACTTC CASSLSPDRAYEQYF
many TRBD1 TRBJ2-5 TRBV7-4 12 TGTGCCAGCAGAGACAGGGAAGAGACCCAGTACTTC CASRDREETQYF
- TRBD2 TRBJ2-2 TRBV28 14 TGTGCCAGCAGGGCGGGGACTAGTCCCGGGGAGCTGTTTTTT CASRAGTSPGELFF
many - TRBJ2-7 TRBV7-2 12 TGTGCCAGCAGCCCAGCCGGGAGCATGAGGTACTTC CASSPAGSMRYF
few - TRBJ2-1 TRBV20-1 12 TGCAGTGCGAGACAGCACTACAATGAGCAGTTCTTC CSARQHYNEQFF
- - TRBJ1-2 TRBV6-1 17 TGTGCCAGCAGTGGCTCCGGGACCTCGTACACCTTTTATGGCTACACCTTC CASSGSGTSYTFYGYTF
- - TRBJ1-5 TRBV12-3/TRBV12-4 16 TGTGCCAGCCGAGCAGCGCCCGGGGAGAGCAATCAGCCCCAGCATTTT CASRAAPGESNQPQHF
few - TRBJ1-1 TRBV6-1 13 TGTGCCAGCAGTGATAGGGCGGGCGCTGAAGCTTTCTTT CASSDRAGAEAFF